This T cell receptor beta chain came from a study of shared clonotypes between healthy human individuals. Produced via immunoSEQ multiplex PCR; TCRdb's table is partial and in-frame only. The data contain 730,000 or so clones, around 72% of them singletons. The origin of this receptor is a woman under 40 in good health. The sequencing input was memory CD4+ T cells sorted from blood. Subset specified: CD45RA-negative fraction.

The CDR3 protein is CASSFGGARNNEQFF. Here the CDR3 DNA reads TGTGCCAGCAGCTTCGGGGGGGCGCGGAACAATGAGCAGTTCTTC. J is TRBJ2-1 and V is TRBV7-2; the match to TRBD2 covers 8 bases. J lost 5 bases, V lost 3 bases, and 6 bases had no gene match. This CDR3 is built from 15 residues. CDR1 and CDR2 from the germline V gene are SGHTA and FQGNSA.